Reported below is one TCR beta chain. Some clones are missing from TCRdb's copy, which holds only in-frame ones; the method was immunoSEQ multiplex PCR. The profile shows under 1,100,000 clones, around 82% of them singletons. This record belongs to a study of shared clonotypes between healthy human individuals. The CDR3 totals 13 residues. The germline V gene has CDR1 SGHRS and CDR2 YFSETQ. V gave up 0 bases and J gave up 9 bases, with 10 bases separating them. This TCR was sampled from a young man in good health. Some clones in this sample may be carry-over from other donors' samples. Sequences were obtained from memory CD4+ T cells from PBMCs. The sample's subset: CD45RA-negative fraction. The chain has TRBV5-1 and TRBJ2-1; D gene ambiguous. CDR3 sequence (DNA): TGCGCCAGCAGCTTGGAATCGGTCGCTGAGCAGTTCTTC. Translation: CASSLESVAEQFF.